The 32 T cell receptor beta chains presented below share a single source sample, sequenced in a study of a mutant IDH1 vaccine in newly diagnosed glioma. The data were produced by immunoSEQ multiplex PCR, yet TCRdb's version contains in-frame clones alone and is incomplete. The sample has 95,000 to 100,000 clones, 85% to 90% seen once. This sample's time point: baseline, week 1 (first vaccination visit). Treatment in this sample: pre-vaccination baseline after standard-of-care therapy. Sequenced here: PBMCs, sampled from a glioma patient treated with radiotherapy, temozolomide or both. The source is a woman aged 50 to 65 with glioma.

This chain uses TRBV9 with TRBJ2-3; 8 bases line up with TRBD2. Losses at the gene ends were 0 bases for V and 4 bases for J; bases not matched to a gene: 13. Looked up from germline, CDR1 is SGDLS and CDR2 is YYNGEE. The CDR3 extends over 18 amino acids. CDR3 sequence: CASSVATGGTPEADTQYF. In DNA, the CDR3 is TGTGCCAGCAGCGTAGCTACGGGGGGGACTCCGGAGGCAGATACGCAGTATTTT.

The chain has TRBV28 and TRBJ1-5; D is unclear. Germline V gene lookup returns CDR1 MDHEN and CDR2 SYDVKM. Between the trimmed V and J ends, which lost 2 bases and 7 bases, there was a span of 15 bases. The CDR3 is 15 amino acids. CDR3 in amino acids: CASSLERVIGQPQHF. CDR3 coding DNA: TGTGCCAGCAGTTTAGAGAGGGTGATAGGCCAGCCCCAGCATTTT.

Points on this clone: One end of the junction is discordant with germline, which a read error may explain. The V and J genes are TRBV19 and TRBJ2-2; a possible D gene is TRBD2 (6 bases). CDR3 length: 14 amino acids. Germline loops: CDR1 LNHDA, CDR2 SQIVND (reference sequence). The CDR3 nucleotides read TGTGCCGGTAGAGGAGGGCCGTACACCGGGGAGCTGTTTTTT. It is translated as CAGRGGPYTGELFF.

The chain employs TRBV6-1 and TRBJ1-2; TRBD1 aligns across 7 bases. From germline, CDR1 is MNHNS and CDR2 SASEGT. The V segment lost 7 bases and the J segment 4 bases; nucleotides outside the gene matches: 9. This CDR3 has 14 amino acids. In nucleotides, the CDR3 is TGTGCCAGCAACCCTGACAGGGCGACCTATGGCTACACCTTC. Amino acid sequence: CASNPDRATYGYTF.

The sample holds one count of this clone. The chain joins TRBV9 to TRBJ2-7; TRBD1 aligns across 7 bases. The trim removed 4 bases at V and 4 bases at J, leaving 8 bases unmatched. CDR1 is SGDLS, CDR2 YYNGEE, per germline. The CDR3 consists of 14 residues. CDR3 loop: CASSPLGTAYEQYF. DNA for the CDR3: TGTGCCAGCAGCCCCCTCGGGACAGCGTACGAGCAGTACTTC.

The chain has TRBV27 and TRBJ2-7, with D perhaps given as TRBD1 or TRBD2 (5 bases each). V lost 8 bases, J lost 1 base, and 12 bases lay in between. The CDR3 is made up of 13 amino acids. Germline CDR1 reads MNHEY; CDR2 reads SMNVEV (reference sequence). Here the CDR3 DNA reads TGTGCCAGCCGTAGGGACGGTTCCTACGAGCAGTACTTC. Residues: CASRRDGSYEQYF.

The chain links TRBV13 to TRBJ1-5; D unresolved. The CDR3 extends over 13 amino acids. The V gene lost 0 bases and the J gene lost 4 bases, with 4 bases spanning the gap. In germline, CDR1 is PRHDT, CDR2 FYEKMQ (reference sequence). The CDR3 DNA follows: TGTGCCAGCAGCTTAGGAGTTAATCAGCCCCAGCATTTT. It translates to CASSLGVNQPQHF.

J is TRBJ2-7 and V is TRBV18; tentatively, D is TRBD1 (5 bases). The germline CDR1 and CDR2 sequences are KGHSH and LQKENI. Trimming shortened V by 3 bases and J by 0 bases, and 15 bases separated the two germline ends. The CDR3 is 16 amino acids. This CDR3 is CASSPYQGRDSYEQYF. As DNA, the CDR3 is TGTGCCAGCTCACCTTACCAGGGTAGGGACTCCTACGAGCAGTACTTC.

As DNA, the CDR3 is TGTGCCTGGAGAGGGGGGAGGAAGAACACCGGGGAGCTGTTTTTT. Residues: CAWRGGRKNTGELFF. The gene calls are TRBV30 and TRBJ2-2, with D possibly called TRBD1 or TRBD2 (6 bases each). There are 15 residues in the CDR3. Germline CDR1 and CDR2: GTSNPN and SVGIG (reference sequence). Trimming took off 3 bases at V and 1 base at J, with 12 bases between the two ends. The full variable domain, completed using reference TRBV30 and TRBJ2-2, is SQTIHQWPATLVQPVGSPLSLECTVEGTSNPNLYWYRQAAGRGLQLLFYSVGIGQISSEVPQNLSASRPQDRQFILSSKKLLLSDSGFYLCAWRGGRKNTGELFFGEGSRLTVL.

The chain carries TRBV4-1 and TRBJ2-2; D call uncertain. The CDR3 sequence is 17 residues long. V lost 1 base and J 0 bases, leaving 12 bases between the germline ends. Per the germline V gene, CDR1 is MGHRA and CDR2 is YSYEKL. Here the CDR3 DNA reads TGCGCCAGCAGCCAAGGGTCGGCAGGAGCGAACACCGGGGAGCTGTTTTTT. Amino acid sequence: CASSQGSAGANTGELFF.

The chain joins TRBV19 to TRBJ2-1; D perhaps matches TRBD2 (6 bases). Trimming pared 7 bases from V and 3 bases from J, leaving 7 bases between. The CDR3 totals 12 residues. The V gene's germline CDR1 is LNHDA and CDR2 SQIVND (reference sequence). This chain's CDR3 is CASMGGYNEQFF. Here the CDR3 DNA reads TGTGCCAGTATGGGGGGCTACAATGAGCAGTTCTTC.

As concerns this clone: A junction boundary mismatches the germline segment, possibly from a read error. The CDR3 protein is CASNGLAGGSKNF. CDR3 coding DNA: TGTGCCAGCAACGGACTAGCGGGAGGGTCTAAGAACTTC. This chain links TRBV7-9 with TRBJ2-7; TRBD2 aligns across 15 bases. The CDR3 sequence is 13 residues long. CDR1 and CDR2 (germline): SEHNR, FQNEAQ (reference sequence).

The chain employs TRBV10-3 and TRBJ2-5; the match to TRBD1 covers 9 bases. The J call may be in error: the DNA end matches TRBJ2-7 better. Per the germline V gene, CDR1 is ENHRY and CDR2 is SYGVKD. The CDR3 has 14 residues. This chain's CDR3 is CAISAGTGSYEQYF. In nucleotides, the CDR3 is TGTGCCATCAGCGCCGGGACAGGGTCCTACGAGCAGTACTTC.

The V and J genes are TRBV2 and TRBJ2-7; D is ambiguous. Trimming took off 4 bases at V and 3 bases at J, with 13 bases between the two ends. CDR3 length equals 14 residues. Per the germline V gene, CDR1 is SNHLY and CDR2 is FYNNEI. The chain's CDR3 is CASSASAMDYEQYF. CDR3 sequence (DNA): TGTGCCAGCAGTGCCAGTGCGATGGACTACGAGCAGTACTTC.

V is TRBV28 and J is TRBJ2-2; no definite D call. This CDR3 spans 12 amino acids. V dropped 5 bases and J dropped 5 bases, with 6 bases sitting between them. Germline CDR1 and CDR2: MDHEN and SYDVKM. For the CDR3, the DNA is TGTGCCAGCAGTCATCGAACCGGGGAGCTGTTTTTT. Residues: CASSHRTGELFF.

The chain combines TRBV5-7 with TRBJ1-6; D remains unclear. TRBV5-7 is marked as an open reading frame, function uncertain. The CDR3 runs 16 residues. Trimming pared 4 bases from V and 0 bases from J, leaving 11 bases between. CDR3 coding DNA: TGTGCCAGCAGCCCACTCCTACACTCCTATAATTCACCCCTCCACTTT. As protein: CASSPLLHSYNSPLHF.

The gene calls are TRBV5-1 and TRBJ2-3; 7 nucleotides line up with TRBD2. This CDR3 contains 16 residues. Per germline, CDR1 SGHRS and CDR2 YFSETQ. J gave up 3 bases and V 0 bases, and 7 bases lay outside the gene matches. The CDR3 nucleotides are TGCGCCAGCAGCTTGGAGGGGAGGGCAAGAACAGATACGCAGTATTTT. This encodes CASSLEGRARTDTQYF.

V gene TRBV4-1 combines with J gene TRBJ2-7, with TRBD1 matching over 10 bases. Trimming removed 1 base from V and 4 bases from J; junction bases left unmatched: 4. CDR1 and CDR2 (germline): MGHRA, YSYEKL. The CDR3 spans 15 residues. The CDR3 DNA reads TGCGCCAGCAGCCAAGCCCCGGGACAGGGGTACGAGCAGTACTTC. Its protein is CASSQAPGQGYEQYF.

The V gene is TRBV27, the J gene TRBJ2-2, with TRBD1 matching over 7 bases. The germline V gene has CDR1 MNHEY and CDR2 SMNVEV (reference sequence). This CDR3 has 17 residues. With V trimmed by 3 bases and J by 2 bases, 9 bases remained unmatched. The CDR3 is CASSFRGRTTNTGELFF. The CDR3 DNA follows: TGTGCCAGCAGTTTTAGGGGGCGGACCACCAACACCGGGGAGCTGTTTTTT.

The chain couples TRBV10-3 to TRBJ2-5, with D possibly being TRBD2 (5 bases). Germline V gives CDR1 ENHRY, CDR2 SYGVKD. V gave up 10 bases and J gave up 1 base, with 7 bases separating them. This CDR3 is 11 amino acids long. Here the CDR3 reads CATGIQETQYF. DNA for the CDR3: TGTGCCACGGGGATCCAAGAGACCCAGTACTTC.

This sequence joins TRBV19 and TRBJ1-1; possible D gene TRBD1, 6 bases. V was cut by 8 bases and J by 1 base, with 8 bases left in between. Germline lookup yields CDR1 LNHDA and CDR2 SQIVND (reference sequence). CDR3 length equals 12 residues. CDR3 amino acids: CASLQGNTEAFF. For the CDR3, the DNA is TGTGCCAGTCTACAGGGGAACACTGAAGCTTTCTTT.

Written as DNA, the CDR3 is TGTGCCAGCAGTAGCGGGAGTAACATTCAGTACTTC. Translating it yields CASSSGSNIQYF. The genes are TRBV28 and TRBJ2-4; 8 nucleotides line up with TRBD2. Germline loops: CDR1 MDHEN, CDR2 SYDVKM. The CDR3 has 12 residues. V dropped 5 bases and J dropped 7; count of bases not matched to a gene: 1. Full variable domain (missing parts from reference TRBV28 and TRBJ2-4): DVKVTQSSRYLVKRTGEKVFLECVQDMDHENMFWYRQDPGLGLRLIYFSYDVKMKEKGDIPEGYSVSREKKERFSLILESASTNQTSMYLCASSSGSNIQYFGAGTRLSVL.

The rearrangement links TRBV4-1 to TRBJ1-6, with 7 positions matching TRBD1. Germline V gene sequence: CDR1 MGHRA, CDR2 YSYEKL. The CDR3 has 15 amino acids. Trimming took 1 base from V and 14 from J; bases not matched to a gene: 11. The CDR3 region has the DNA TGCGCCAGCAGCCAAGTTTCCGGACAGGCGGAGTCCCTCCACTTT. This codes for CASSQVSGQAESLHF.

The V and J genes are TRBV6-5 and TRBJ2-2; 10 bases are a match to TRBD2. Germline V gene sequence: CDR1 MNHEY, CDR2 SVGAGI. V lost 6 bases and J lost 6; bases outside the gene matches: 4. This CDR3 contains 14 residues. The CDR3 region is CASRRAGGPGELFF. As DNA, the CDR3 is TGTGCCAGCAGAAGAGCGGGAGGGCCCGGGGAGCTGTTTTTT.

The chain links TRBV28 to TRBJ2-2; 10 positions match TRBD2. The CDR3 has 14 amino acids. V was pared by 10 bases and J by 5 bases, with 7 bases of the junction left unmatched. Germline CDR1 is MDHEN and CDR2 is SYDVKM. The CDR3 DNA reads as TGTGCCATGCTACTAGCGGGAACTACCGGGGAGCTGTTTTTT. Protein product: CAMLLAGTTGELFF.

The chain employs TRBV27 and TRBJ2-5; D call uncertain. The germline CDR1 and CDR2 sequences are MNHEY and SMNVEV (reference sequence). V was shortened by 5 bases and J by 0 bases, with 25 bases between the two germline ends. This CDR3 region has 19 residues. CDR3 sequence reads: CASSPRVGPLPAYQETQYF. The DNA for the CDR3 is TGTGCCAGCAGTCCCCGGGTAGGGCCCCTGCCTGCCTACCAAGAGACCCAGTACTTC.

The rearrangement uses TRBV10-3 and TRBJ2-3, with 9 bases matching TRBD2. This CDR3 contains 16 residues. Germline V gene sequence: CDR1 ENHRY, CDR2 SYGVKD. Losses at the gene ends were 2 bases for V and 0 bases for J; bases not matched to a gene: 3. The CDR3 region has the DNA TGTGCCATCAGTGAGGGTCTAGCGGGAAGCACAGATACGCAGTATTTT. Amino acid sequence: CAISEGLAGSTDTQYF.

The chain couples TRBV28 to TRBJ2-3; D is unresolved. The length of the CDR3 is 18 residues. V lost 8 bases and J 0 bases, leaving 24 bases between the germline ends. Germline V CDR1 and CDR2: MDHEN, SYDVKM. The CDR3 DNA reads TGTGCCAGCTTCTCTTCTGAAGGAAGTTACCTAAGCACAGATACGCAGTATTTT. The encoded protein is CASFSSEGSYLSTDTQYF.

CDR3 DNA: TGTGCCAGCAGCCGCGTAGGGATACTTAGCACAGATACGCAGTATTTT. Translating gives CASSRVGILSTDTQYF. V gene TRBV27 combines with J gene TRBJ2-3; D unresolved. Germline CDR1 is MNHEY and CDR2 is SMNVEV (reference sequence). V was shortened by 6 bases and J by 0 bases, with 16 bases between the two germline ends. CDR3 length: 16 residues.

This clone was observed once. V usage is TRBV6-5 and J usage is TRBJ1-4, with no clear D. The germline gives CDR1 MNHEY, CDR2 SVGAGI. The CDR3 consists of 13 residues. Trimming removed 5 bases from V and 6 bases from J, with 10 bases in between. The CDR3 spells CASSRPGYEKLFF. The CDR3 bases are TGTGCCAGCAGTCGGCCGGGGTATGAAAAACTGTTTTTT.

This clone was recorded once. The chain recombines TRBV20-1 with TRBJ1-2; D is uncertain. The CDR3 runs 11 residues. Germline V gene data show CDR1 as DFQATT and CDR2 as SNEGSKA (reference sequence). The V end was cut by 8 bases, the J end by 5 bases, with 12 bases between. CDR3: CSPFAYYGYTF. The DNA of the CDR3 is TGCAGTCCGTTCGCTTATTATGGCTACACCTTC.

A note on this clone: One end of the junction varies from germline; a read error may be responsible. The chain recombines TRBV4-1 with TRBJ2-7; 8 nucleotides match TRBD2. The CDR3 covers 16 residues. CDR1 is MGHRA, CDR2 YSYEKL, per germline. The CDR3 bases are TGCGCCAGCAGCGAAGACGATAGCGGGGCGACCTACGAGCAGTACTTC. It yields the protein CASSEDDSGATYEQYF.